The TCR beta chain under discussion was sequenced for a study of CD8+ T cells in alopecia areata. Study summary: A regimen of oral tofacitinib, 5 to 10 mg twice daily, was given to treated patients. General observations from the study: Lesional scalp, especially alopecia totalis/universalis, showed higher clonality than normal scalp.

Germline V gene data show CDR1 as SGHRS and CDR2 as YFSETQ. CDR3 length: 14 residues. In regard to this clone: Its antigen remains unknown. One end of the junction does not line up with germline, which may come from a read error.

cDNA prepared by RNA extraction and subsequent reverse transcription served as the template for sequencing. The method was immunoSEQ multiplex PCR; TCRdb's version includes in-frame clones alone and lacks a portion of them. The table lists some 110,000 clones, under 40% of them singletons. The TCR originated in a human donor with alopecia areata. The V and J genes are TRBV5-1 and TRBJ2-2; D not resolved. Sequencing was done on a sample of CD4+ T cells sorted from blood. CDR3 bases: TGCGCCAGCAGCTTGACAGCGAAGACCGGGGAGCTGTTTTTT. It specifies CASSLTAKTGELFF.